Shown below are 19 T cell receptor beta chains from a single sample sequenced in a study of post-analysis software for immune sequencing data. Sequencing libraries made from TCR beta cDNA carried unique molecular identifiers. TCRdb called the PCR reads again in MiXCR, with one record for every CDR3 protein. The repertoire holds more than 500,000 distinct CDR3 sequences, with around 36% as singletons. No antigen is known for these receptors. Points from the study as a whole: TRBV5-6, TRBV5-1 and TRBV20-1 were among four or five TRBV segments more frequent in patients than controls.

Material: blood. These receptors were obtained from a girl aged 2 to 17 with multiple sclerosis.

This clonotype appeared many times. Relative to the germline gene, one junction end is altered; a read error may explain this. The chain recombines TRBV5-1 with TRBJ2-3, with D unclear. The CDR3 sequence is 14 residues long. Per germline, CDR1 SGHRS and CDR2 YFSETQ. The CDR3 sequence: CASSLRTSTDTQYF. The CDR3 DNA reads as TGTGCCAGCAGTCTAAGAACGAGCACAGATACGCAGTATTTT. Full variable domain (rest looked up from reference TRBV5-1 and TRBJ2-3): KAGVTQTPRYLIKTRGQQVTLSCSPISGHRSVSWYQQTPGQGLQFLFEYFSETQRNKGNFPGRFSGRQFSNSRSEMNVSTLELGDSALYLCASSLRTSTDTQYFGPGTRLTVL.

This clonotype turned up a few times. The chain uses TRBV11-2 and TRBJ1-4, with 7 bases aligning to TRBD1. Germline V gene lookup returns CDR1 SGHAT and CDR2 FQNNGV. CDR3 size: 16 residues. V shed 1 base, J shed 0 bases, and the junction held 2 bases outside the gene matches. CDR3 DNA sequence: TGTGCCAGCAGCTTAGTAGGGGGCCCAACTAATGAAAAACTGTTTTTT. This codes for CASSLVGGPTNEKLFF.

This chain joins TRBV20-1 and TRBJ2-3; 11 bases are a match to TRBD2. This CDR3 is built from 16 residues. V was clipped by 4 bases and J by 3 bases; unmatched bases: 9. CDR1 and CDR2 (germline): DFQATT, SNEGSKA (reference sequence). This chain's CDR3 is CSANPVAGGPTDTQYF. The DNA of the CDR3 is TGCAGTGCTAACCCGGTAGCGGGGGGGCCGACAGATACGCAGTATTTT.

This clonotype was seen a handful of times. The chain carries TRBV14 and TRBJ2-1; perhaps D is TRBD1 or TRBD2 (5 bases each). The germline V and J ends were trimmed by 4 bases and 0 bases, with 16 bases remaining between them. The CDR3 is 17 amino acids. CDR1 is SGHDN and CDR2 is FVKESK in the germline V gene. The CDR3 region is CASSPRDGESSYNEQFF. The CDR3 coding sequence is TGTGCCAGCAGCCCAAGGGACGGGGAAAGCTCCTACAATGAGCAGTTCTTC.

In the case of this clonotype: Its ends do not fully match the called genes, so a read error is possible. The V gene is TRBV13, the J gene TRBJ1-1; TRBD1 is a possible D gene (5 bases). The CDR3 spans 15 residues. The germline CDR1 and CDR2 sequences are PRHDT and FYEKMQ (reference sequence). The CDR3 DNA reads TGTACCAGCAGCCAGGGCGGGTTAGGGCGGACTGAAGCTTTCTTT. Its translation: CTSSQGGLGRTEAFF.

The chain links TRBV20-1 to TRBJ1-2; 9 nucleotides agree with TRBD1. CDR1 and CDR2 (germline): DFQATT, SNEGSKA (reference sequence). The CDR3 contains 13 residues. The V and J ends lost 3 bases and 8 bases, in that order; junction bases with no gene match: 7. The CDR3 DNA is TGCAGTGCTAGGTCGGACAGGGGAAGCGGCTACACCTTC. Translation gives CSARSDRGSGYTF.

The V call is TRBV9, the J call TRBJ1-5, with a weak D call TRBD1 (5 bases). The V end lost 0 bases, the J end lost 5 bases, and 15 bases lay between the germline ends. The CDR3 is 16 residues long. CDR1 is SGDLS, CDR2 YYNGEE, per germline. CDR3 DNA: TGTGCCAGCAGCGTAGTCCTGGCAGGGAGGGATCAGCCCCAGCATTTT. This codes for CASSVVLAGRDQPQHF.

This clonotype was seen only a few times. The chain links TRBV2 to TRBJ2-3; 8 nucleotides line up with TRBD2. With V trimmed by 6 bases and J by 5 bases, 10 bases remained unmatched. The CDR3 spans 15 residues. CDR1 and CDR2 (germline): SNHLY, FYNNEI. As DNA, the CDR3 is TGTGCCAGCAGATCCGCGGGACTAGTAGGAGATACGCAGTATTTT. Translated, it gives CASRSAGLVGDTQYF. The full variable domain, completed using reference TRBV2 and TRBJ2-3, is EPEVTQTPSHQVTQMGQEVILRCVPISNHLYFYWYRQILGQKVEFLVSFYNNEISEKSEIFDDQFSVERPDGSNFTLKIRSTKLEDSAMYFCASRSAGLVGDTQYFGPGTRLTVL.

This rearrangement joins TRBV20-1 to TRBJ1-5; a weak D match, TRBD1 (5 bases). CDR1 and CDR2 (germline): DFQATT, SNEGSKA (reference sequence). The CDR3 covers 15 residues. V was clipped by 1 base and J by 6 bases, with 16 bases between them. The CDR3 nucleotides are TGCAGTGCTAGAGTCGACAGAAGTTACGGTCAGCCCCAGCATTTT. It yields the protein CSARVDRSYGQPQHF.

A few counts support this clonotype. J is TRBJ2-1 and V is TRBV11-2, with TRBD2 matching 9 bases. The J call may be in error: the DNA end matches TRBJ2-7 better. The CDR3 sequence is 15 residues long. Germline V lookup: CDR1 SGHAT, CDR2 FQNNGV. The DNA of the CDR3 is TGTGCCAGCAGCCTTAGCGGGGGATTCTACAATGAGCAGTACTTC. Its translation: CASSLSGGFYNEQYF.

This clonotype has more than one count but fewer than ten. This chain uses TRBV7-3 with TRBJ2-7; maybe TRBD1 (5 bases). Germline V gene sequence: CDR1 SGHTA, CDR2 FQGTGA. This CDR3 contains 14 residues. V gave up 8 bases and J gave up 2 bases, with 16 bases separating them. DNA of the CDR3: TGTGCCAGCTCCCCTCTCGCAGGGACCTACGAGCAGTACTTC. It specifies CASSPLAGTYEQYF.

The table lists this clonotype with many counts. The rearrangement links TRBV29-1 to TRBJ2-3; the match to TRBD2 covers 11 bases. Trimming removed 7 bases from V and 0 bases from J; junction bases left unmatched: 6. The germline V gene encodes CDR1 SQVTM and CDR2 ANQGSEA. The CDR3 loop spans 15 amino acids. This CDR3 reads CSGVGTSGSTDTQYF. The CDR3 bases are TGCAGCGGGGTGGGGACTAGCGGTAGCACAGATACGCAGTATTTT.

The V gene is TRBV12-3 or TRBV12-4, the J gene TRBJ1-5; D may be TRBD1 (6 bases). V gave up 1 base and J gave up 3 bases, with 10 bases separating them. This CDR3 region has 15 residues. In DNA, the CDR3 is TGTGCCAGCAGTTTAGGGACAGAGCTCAATCAGCCCCAGCATTTT. Protein sequence: CASSLGTELNQPQHF.

This clonotype was observed a few times. The chain recombines TRBV25-1 with TRBJ1-1; no clear D gene. Trimming took 7 bases from V and 1 from J, leaving 10 bases between them. The CDR3 has 13 amino acids. Germline CDR1 is MGHDK and CDR2 is SYGVNS. CDR3 DNA: TGTGCCAGCATCAGTACAGCGAACACTGAAGCTTTCTTT. This gives the protein CASISTANTEAFF.

The rearrangement links TRBV5-1 to TRBJ2-3; D unresolved. V was pared by 2 bases and J by 4 bases, with 5 bases between. There are 12 residues in the CDR3. Per the germline V gene, CDR1 is SGHRS and CDR2 is YFSETQ. The CDR3 loop is CASSFAADTQYF. CDR3 coding DNA: TGCGCCAGCAGCTTCGCGGCAGATACGCAGTATTTT.

The rearrangement joins TRBV20-1 to TRBJ1-5; the match to TRBD1 covers 9 bases. CDR3 length: 12 residues. CDR1 is DFQATT, CDR2 SNEGSKA, per germline (reference sequence). The V segment lost 3 bases and the J segment 10 bases; nucleotides outside the gene matches: 4. Written as DNA, the CDR3 is TGCAGTGCTAGGGGGACAGGGTATCCCCAGCATTTT. Protein sequence: CSARGTGYPQHF.

V usage is TRBV6-5 and J usage is TRBJ2-5; 8 bases are shared with TRBD2. The junction had 12 bases not matched to a gene; V was cut back by 0 bases and J by 0 bases. Germline-derived CDR1 and CDR2 are MNHEY and SVGAGI. This CDR3 has 19 residues. This CDR3 reads CASSYSPSGGPLYQETQYF. CDR3 in DNA: TGTGCCAGCAGTTACTCTCCCAGCGGGGGTCCTCTGTACCAAGAGACCCAGTACTTC.

The chain uses TRBV9 and TRBJ1-1; perhaps TRBD1 as D (6 bases). Germline CDR1 reads SGDLS; CDR2 reads YYNGEE. The CDR3 spans 15 residues. V dropped 0 bases and J dropped 4 bases, with 13 bases sitting between them. Here the CDR3 reads CASSVAGARGTEAFF. The DNA for the CDR3 is TGTGCCAGCAGCGTAGCGGGGGCGAGGGGCACTGAAGCTTTCTTT.

The V call is TRBV2, the J call TRBJ1-2; TRBD1 agrees at 7 bases. The CDR3 extends over 17 amino acids. The ends lost 7 bases at V and 3 bases at J; junction bases unmatched: 17. Per the germline V gene, CDR1 is SNHLY and CDR2 is FYNNEI. CDR3 DNA sequence: TGTGCCAGCACCCACCTACTGACAGGGTCCTTCGACTATGGCTACACCTTC. This translates into CASTHLLTGSFDYGYTF.